The next 30 T cell receptor beta chains were all read from a single sample in a study of blood T cell repertoires in COVID-19. Clones were sequenced by immunoSEQ multiplex PCR, and TCRdb holds only the in-frame ones, with some missing. The sample includes 450,000 to 600,000 clones, around 87% of them seen just once. Sequencing was done on a sample of PBMCs or T cells enriched from blood (not recorded which). All receptors derive from a woman aged 18-29 years who had recovered from COVID-19.

V is TRBV28 and J is TRBJ1-4, with 10 nucleotides matching TRBD1. CDR3 length: 15 amino acids. Germline lookup yields CDR1 MDHEN and CDR2 SYDVKM. J lost 8 bases, V lost 6 bases, and 9 bases had no gene match. For the CDR3, the DNA is TGTGCCAGCAGGGGGGGGACAGGGGTACGAGAAAAACTGTTTTTT. It yields the protein CASRGGTGVREKLFF. Full variable domain (remainder filled in from reference TRBV28 and TRBJ1-4): DVKVTQSSRYLVKRTGEKVFLECVQDMDHENMFWYRQDPGLGLRLIYFSYDVKMKEKGDIPEGYSVSREKKERFSLILESASTNQTSMYLCASRGGTGVREKLFFGSGTQLSVL.

The CDR3 reads CASTSGTGERETQYF. Here the CDR3 DNA reads TGTGCCAGCACCTCCGGGACAGGGGAGAGAGAGACCCAGTACTTC. The chain has TRBV2 and TRBJ2-5, with 10 bases lining up with TRBD1. V shed 7 bases and J 4 bases; nucleotides not matched to a gene: 9. The CDR3 covers 15 residues. The germline CDR1 and CDR2 sequences are SNHLY and FYNNEI.

The chain has TRBV30 and TRBJ1-6, with D uncertain. CDR1 and CDR2 (germline): GTSNPN, SVGIG (reference sequence). Deletions cut 4 bases from V and 4 bases from J, with 5 bases between. The CDR3 contains 12 residues. This CDR3 is CAWTVYNSPLHF. CDR3 sequence (DNA): TGTGCCTGGACGGTGTATAATTCACCCCTCCACTTT.

The chain couples TRBV6-5 to TRBJ2-7, with 7 bases that match TRBD1. The V and J ends lost 3 bases and 2 bases, in that order; junction bases with no gene match: 1. The CDR3 has 13 residues. Germline CDR1 MNHEY, CDR2 SVGAGI. CDR3 protein: CASSYRGPYEQYF. DNA for the CDR3: TGTGCCAGCAGTTATAGGGGGCCCTACGAGCAGTACTTC.

This chain links TRBV7-7 with TRBJ2-3, with D uncertain. V lost 0 bases and J 5 bases, leaving 6 bases between the germline ends. CDR3 size: 13 residues. CDR1 is SSHAT and CDR2 is FNYEAQ in the germline V gene (reference sequence). This CDR3 is CASSLAGGDTQYF. Here the CDR3 DNA reads TGTGCCAGCAGCTTAGCAGGCGGAGATACGCAGTATTTT.

Only one count was recorded for this clone. The chain combines TRBV12-3 or TRBV12-4 with TRBJ2-5; no clear D. CDR3 length: 11 amino acids. V lost 3 bases and J lost 5, with 4 bases in between. CDR3 amino acids: CASSLEETQYF. The CDR3 DNA reads as TGTGCCAGCAGTTTGGAGGAGACCCAGTACTTC.

The chain joins TRBV6-5 to TRBJ1-2; the match to TRBD1 covers 10 bases. Germline CDR1 is MNHEY and CDR2 is SVGAGI. The CDR3 has 14 residues. V shed 2 bases and J 7 bases; nucleotides not matched to a gene: 4. CDR3 bases: TGTGCCAGCAGTTACCCAGGGACAGGGGTTGGCTACACCTTC. As protein: CASSYPGTGVGYTF.

This chain connects TRBV10-3 to TRBJ1-1; 11 bases match TRBD1. The V segment lost 7 bases and the J segment 5 bases; nucleotides outside the gene matches: 6. Germline V gene data show CDR1 as ENHRY and CDR2 as SYGVKD. This CDR3 is built from 14 residues. CDR3 in amino acids: CAITQGQGGTEAFF. The CDR3 DNA follows: TGTGCCATCACCCAGGGACAGGGGGGAACTGAAGCTTTCTTT.

The V gene is TRBV6-6, the J gene TRBJ1-5, with D unresolved. Germline loops: CDR1 MNHNY, CDR2 SVGAGI (reference sequence). The CDR3 extends over 14 amino acids. V lost 4 bases, J lost 3 bases, and 10 bases lay in between. The CDR3 coding sequence is TGTGCCAGCAGTTTTAGCGGGAACAATCAGCCCCAGCATTTT. Translating gives CASSFSGNNQPQHF.

This chain uses TRBV10-1 with TRBJ1-1, with a weak D call TRBD1 (5 bases). The CDR3 sequence is 13 residues long. Germline loops: CDR1 WNHNN, CDR2 SYGVQD (reference sequence). Between the trimmed V and J ends, which lost 4 bases and 8 bases, there was a span of 14 bases. CDR3 amino acids: CASSAGDGGEAFF. The CDR3 DNA follows: TGCGCCAGCAGTGCTGGGGACGGGGGGGAAGCTTTCTTT.

This clone was recorded only once. The chain is built from TRBV30 and TRBJ2-7, with D perhaps matching TRBD1 (6 bases). CDR1 is GTSNPN and CDR2 is SVGIG in the germline V gene (reference sequence). Trimming shortened V by 4 bases and J by 4 bases, and 17 bases separated the two germline ends. This CDR3 contains 14 residues. CDR3 in DNA: TGTGCCTGGATCAGGGCAGGGGATCTATACGAGCAGTACTTC. Its translation: CAWIRAGDLYEQYF.

The rearrangement joins TRBV7-3 to TRBJ2-3; a weak D match, TRBD2 (6 bases). The CDR3 sequence is 14 residues long. CDR1 and CDR2 (germline): SGHTA, FQGTGA. V gave up 6 bases and J gave up 7 bases, with 17 bases separating them. The DNA of the CDR3 is TGTGCCAGCAGTCTCGAACGGGACTCTTATACGCAGTATTTT. As protein: CASSLERDSYTQYF. Full variable domain (remainder filled in from reference TRBV7-3 and TRBJ2-3): GAGVSQTPSNKVTEKGKYVELRCDPISGHTALYWYRQSLGQGPEFLIYFQGTGAADDSGLPNDRFFAVRPEGSVSTLKIQRTERGDSAVYLCASSLERDSYTQYFGPGTRLTVL.

This clone came up a few times. The chain couples TRBV4-1 to TRBJ2-1, with D maybe TRBD2 (6 bases). The CDR3 is made up of 17 amino acids. V gave up 0 bases and J gave up 8 bases, with 20 bases separating them. CDR1 is MGHRA, CDR2 YSYEKL, per germline. The CDR3 reads CASSQDGIRVERDEQFF. CDR3 DNA sequence: TGCGCCAGCAGCCAAGATGGTATCCGGGTTGAGCGGGATGAGCAGTTCTTC.

The chain combines TRBV5-4 with TRBJ2-2; no firm D call. Germline V gene lookup returns CDR1 SGHNT and CDR2 YYREEE (reference sequence). CDR3 size: 12 residues. V shed 2 bases and J shed 7 bases, with 6 bases lying between them. CDR3 sequence: CASSLALGELFF. In nucleotides, the CDR3 is TGTGCCAGCAGCTTAGCGCTCGGGGAGCTGTTTTTT.

The V call is TRBV16, the J call TRBJ2-3; 8 bases agree with TRBD2. Germline V gene data show CDR1 as KGHSY and CDR2 as FQNENV. CDR3 length: 17 residues. V trimming: 4 bases; J trimming: 1 base; junction bases outside the gene matches: 10. The CDR3 spells CASSLDRGGFGTDTQYF. CDR3 DNA sequence: TGTGCCAGCAGCCTAGACCGGGGGGGCTTCGGCACAGATACGCAGTATTTT.

The CDR3 protein is CASSIRDRDTGELFF. The CDR3 DNA reads TGTGCCAGTAGTATCCGGGACAGAGACACCGGGGAGCTGTTTTTT. The gene calls are TRBV19 and TRBJ2-2, with 7 bases lining up with TRBD1. The CDR3 loop spans 15 amino acids. J lost 3 bases, V lost 3 bases, and 4 bases had no gene match. Germline-derived CDR1 and CDR2 are LNHDA and SQIVND (reference sequence).

This clone was counted a single time. The chain joins TRBV30 to TRBJ1-3; 7 bases fit TRBD1. The J segment lost 0 bases and the V segment lost 2 bases, leaving 4 bases of the junction unmatched. The CDR3 totals 15 residues. Germline V gene sequence: CDR1 GTSNPN, CDR2 SVGIG (reference sequence). CDR3 coding DNA: TGTGCCTGGAGTCCGACAGGGCTCTCTGGAAACACCATATATTTT. This gives the protein CAWSPTGLSGNTIYF.

This chain joins TRBV9 and TRBJ2-3; tentative D call: TRBD2 (5 bases). Trimming pared 0 bases from V and 4 bases from J, leaving 9 bases between. CDR3 length: 14 amino acids. The germline V gene encodes CDR1 SGDLS and CDR2 YYNGEE. The CDR3 loop reads CASSVVLASDTQYF. The CDR3 bases are TGTGCCAGCAGCGTAGTGCTAGCCTCAGATACGCAGTATTTT.

This chain joins TRBV7-9 and TRBJ2-1, with 7 nucleotides matching TRBD1. Germline V gene lookup returns CDR1 SEHNR and CDR2 FQNEAQ (reference sequence). V lost 10 bases, J lost 9 bases, and 15 bases stayed unmatched. The length of the CDR3 is 14 residues. The CDR3 nucleotides read TGTGCCACTACGACAGGGATTGTAGGTGGTGAGCAGTTCTTC. It specifies CATTTGIVGGEQFF.

This clone was seen just once. V gene TRBV3-1 (or the pseudogene TRBV3-2) combines with J gene TRBJ2-7, with D uncertain. Trimming left V 5 bases short and J 2 bases short, with 22 bases between. Germline assignment: CDR1 LGHDT and CDR2 YNNKEL (reference sequence). The CDR3 loop spans 17 amino acids. This chain's CDR3 is CASSSPLTRSYTYEQYF. In DNA form, the CDR3 reads TGTGCCAGCAGCAGTCCCCTAACCAGGTCATATACCTACGAGCAGTACTTC.

This clone has a single count. V usage is TRBV7-2 and J usage is TRBJ2-3; 15 bases match TRBD2. The length of the CDR3 is 16 residues. CDR1 and CDR2 (germline): SGHTA, FQGNSA. V dropped 5 bases and J dropped 7; count of bases not matched to a gene: 7. CDR3 DNA: TGTGCCAGCAGCCACGGACTAGCGGGGGGGCCGCATACGCAGTATTTT. It encodes CASSHGLAGGPHTQYF.

The chain joins TRBV6-5 to TRBJ1-1, with TRBD1 identical over 9 bases. The CDR3 length is 16 residues. V lost 4 bases, J lost 6 bases, and 12 bases stayed unmatched. Looked up from germline, CDR1 is MNHEY and CDR2 is SVGAGI. The CDR3 loop is CASSSQGQGYAPEAFF. The CDR3 DNA reads TGTGCCAGCAGTTCTCAAGGACAGGGGTATGCGCCTGAAGCTTTCTTT.

The CDR3 DNA reads TGTGCCAGCAGCCCCCGTACCGAGAGGCGGCACTACCACACCCATGAAAAACTGTTTTTT. It encodes CASSPRTERRHYHTHEKLFF. The chain has TRBV9 and TRBJ1-4, with D unclear. This CDR3 comprises 20 residues. The germline V gene has CDR1 SGDLS and CDR2 YYNGEE. V shed 4 bases and J shed 6 bases, with 31 bases lying between them.

The chain has TRBV19 and TRBJ1-6; D not certain. The CDR3 extends over 12 amino acids. Deletions cut 5 bases from V and 7 bases from J, with 6 bases between. The germline V gene encodes CDR1 LNHDA and CDR2 SQIVND (reference sequence). The CDR3 DNA follows: TGTGCCAGTAGTTCGGGGAATTCACCCCTCCACTTT. It codes for CASSSGNSPLHF. Variable domain in full (rest from reference TRBV19 and TRBJ1-6): DGGITQSPKYLFRKEGQNVTLSCEQNLNHDAMYWYRQDPGQGLRLIYYSQIVNDFQKGDIAEGYSVSREKKESFPLTVTSAQKNPTAFYLCASSSGNSPLHFGNGTRLTVT.

The chain combines TRBV6-5 with TRBJ2-7; 9 nucleotides agree with TRBD2. From germline, CDR1 is MNHEY and CDR2 SVGAGI. The CDR3 has 13 amino acids. The junction had 3 bases not matched to a gene; V was cut back by 8 bases and J by 1 base. CDR3 protein: CASSAGGSYEQYF. For the CDR3, the DNA is TGTGCCAGCTCAGCGGGAGGATCCTACGAGCAGTACTTC.

The chain uses TRBV9 and TRBJ1-2, with no clear D. CDR1 is SGDLS and CDR2 is YYNGEE in the germline V gene. The CDR3 contains 14 residues. V was clipped by 0 bases and J by 6 bases, with 12 bases between them. CDR3 bases: TGTGCCAGCAGCGTAGAGGGAGACCCCCATGGCTACACCTTC. This gives the protein CASSVEGDPHGYTF.

The chain uses TRBV30 and TRBJ2-1, with a weak D call TRBD1 (7 bases). V gave up 3 bases and J gave up 4 bases, with 16 bases separating them. The CDR3 has 15 amino acids. CDR1 is GTSNPN, CDR2 SVGIG, per germline (reference sequence). CDR3: CAWSVQGGGYNEQFF. The CDR3, as DNA: TGTGCCTGGAGCGTGCAGGGGGGAGGTTACAATGAGCAGTTCTTC.

The chain employs TRBV27 and TRBJ1-2, with D maybe TRBD1 (6 bases). Germline lookup yields CDR1 MNHEY and CDR2 SMNVEV (reference sequence). Trimming shortened V by 8 bases and J by 4 bases, and 14 bases separated the two germline ends. The CDR3 runs 13 residues. CDR3 coding DNA: TGTGCCAGCGGCGGGGGCGGTGGCTATGGCTACACCTTC. This gives the protein CASGGGGGYGYTF.

The rearrangement joins TRBV27 to TRBJ2-7; 9 positions agree with TRBD1. Trimming at V came to 5 bases and at J to 2 bases, leaving 7 bases not matched to a gene. CDR1 MNHEY and CDR2 SMNVEV come from the germline V gene (reference sequence). The CDR3 sequence is 15 residues long. The CDR3 reads CASSPGTGPTYEQYF. CDR3 bases: TGTGCCAGCAGTCCGGGGACAGGGCCTACCTACGAGCAGTACTTC.

This sequence joins TRBV7-2 and TRBJ1-2; D is perhaps TRBD1 (5 bases). The CDR3 spans 15 residues. The germline V gene encodes CDR1 SGHTA and CDR2 FQGNSA. The V and J ends lost 1 base and 4 bases respectively, with 13 bases between them. In DNA, the CDR3 is TGTGCCAGCAGCTTAGGGTTCAGGGAAAGCTATGGCTACACCTTC. It specifies CASSLGFRESYGYTF.